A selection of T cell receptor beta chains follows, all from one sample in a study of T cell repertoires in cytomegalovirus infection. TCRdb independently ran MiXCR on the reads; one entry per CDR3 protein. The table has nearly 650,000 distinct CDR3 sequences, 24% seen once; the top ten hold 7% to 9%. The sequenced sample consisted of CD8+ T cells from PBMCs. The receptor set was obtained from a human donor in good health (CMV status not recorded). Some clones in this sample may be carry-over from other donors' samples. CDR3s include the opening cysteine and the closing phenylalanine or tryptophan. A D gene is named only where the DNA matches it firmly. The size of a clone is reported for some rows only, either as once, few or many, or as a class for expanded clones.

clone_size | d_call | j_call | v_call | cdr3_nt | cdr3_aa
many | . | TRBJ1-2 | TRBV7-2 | TGTGCCAGCAGCCCTCTGACAGTGAATGGCTACACCTTC | CASSPLTVNGYTF
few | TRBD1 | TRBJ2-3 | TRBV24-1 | TGTGCCACCAGTGATTCGAAGACAGGGGTAAAGCGAGATACGCAGTATTTT | CATSDSKTGVKRDTQYF
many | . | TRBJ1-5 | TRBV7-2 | TGTGCCAGCAGCTTAGTGGGCAGACTAAGCAATCAGCCCCAGCATTTT | CASSLVGRLSNQPQHF
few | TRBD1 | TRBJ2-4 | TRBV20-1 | TGCAGTGCTAGACAGGGGGTTCTCGCCAAAAACATTCAGTACTTC | CSARQGVLAKNIQYF
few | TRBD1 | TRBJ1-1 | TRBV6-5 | TGTGCCAGCAGTTCCCCGGGACAGTCTACTGAAGCTTTCTTT | CASSSPGQSTEAFF
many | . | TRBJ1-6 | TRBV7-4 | TGTGCCAGCAGCTTAGATGGGCCACGAAACCCGATATCACCCCTCCACTTT | CASSLDGPRNPISPLHF
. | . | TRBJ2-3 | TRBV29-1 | TGCAGCGTTGAAGGGGAAACAATTACCACAGATACGCAGTATTTT | CSVEGETITTDTQYF
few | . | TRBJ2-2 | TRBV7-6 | TGTGCTAGCATCGCGAACACCGGGGAGCTGTTTTTT | CASIANTGELFF
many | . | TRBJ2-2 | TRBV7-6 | TGTGCCAGCAGCTTGGATTTAGGGGGTTCCCCGCCCGGGGAGCTGTTTTTT | CASSLDLGGSPPGELFF
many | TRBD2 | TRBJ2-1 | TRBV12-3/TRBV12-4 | TGTGCCAGCACCTTCCCGGGACTAGCACGTGTCGATGAGCAGTTCTTC | CASTFPGLARVDEQFF
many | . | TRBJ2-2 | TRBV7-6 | TGTGCCAGCAGCTTAGCGCCCTCCACCGGGGAGCTGTTTTTT | CASSLAPSTGELFF
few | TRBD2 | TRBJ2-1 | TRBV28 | TGTGCCAGCAGTTCATTGACTAGCGGGGATGATGAGCAGTTCTTC | CASSSLTSGDDEQFF
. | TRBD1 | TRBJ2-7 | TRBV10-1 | TGCGCCAGCCAAGACAGGGCTAACGAGCAGTACTTC | CASQDRANEQYF
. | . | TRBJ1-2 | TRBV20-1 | TGCAGTGCTAGCGGAGAGGGCTACACCTTC | CSASGEGYTF
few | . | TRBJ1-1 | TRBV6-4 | TGTGCCAGCAGTTTGGGGGCGAAGACTGAAGCTTTCTTT | CASSLGAKTEAFF
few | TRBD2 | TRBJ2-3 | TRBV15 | TGTGCCACCAGCAGAGGAGGGACTAGTCTTAATACGCAGTATTTT | CATSRGGTSLNTQYF
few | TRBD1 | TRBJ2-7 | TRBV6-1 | TGTGCCAGCAGTTATGACAGGGCTGACGAGCAGTACTTC | CASSYDRADEQYF
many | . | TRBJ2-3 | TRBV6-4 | TGTGCCAGTTCTTCTCCCCCCACAGATACGCAGTATTTT | CASSSPPTDTQYF
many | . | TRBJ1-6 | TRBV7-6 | TGTGCCAGCAGCCCTACAGTGATGGGCTCCTATAATTCACCCCTCCACTTT | CASSPTVMGSYNSPLHF
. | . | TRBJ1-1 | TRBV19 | TGTGTCAGTAGCTACGGGACTCTCACTGAAGCTTTCTTT | CVSSYGTLTEAFF
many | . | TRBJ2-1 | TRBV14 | TGTGCCAGCAGCCAGTTCCCACAGACCTACAATGAGCAGTTCTTC | CASSQFPQTYNEQFF
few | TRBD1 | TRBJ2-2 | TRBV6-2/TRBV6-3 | TGTGCCAGCAGCAACCCGGACAGGGGGCGCGTCAGGACCGGGGAGCTGTTTTTT | CASSNPDRGRVRTGELFF
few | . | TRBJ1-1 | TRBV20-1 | TGCAGTGCTAGAGATGATGAGGGGTATGACACTGAAGCTTTCTTT | CSARDDEGYDTEAFF
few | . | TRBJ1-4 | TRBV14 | TGTGCCAGCAGCCAAGTCTTGGAAGAGAAACTGTTTTTT | CASSQVLEEKLFF
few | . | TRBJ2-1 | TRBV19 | TGTGCCAGTAGTATAGTAGGCCGTATCTACAATGAGCAGTTCTTC | CASSIVGRIYNEQFF
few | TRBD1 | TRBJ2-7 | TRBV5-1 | TGCGCCAGCAGCGAGACAGGGAGAGCCTACGAGCAGTACTTC | CASSETGRAYEQYF
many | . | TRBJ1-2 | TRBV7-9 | TGTGCCAGCAGCTTACAAGGATCTACTAACTATGGCTACACCTTC | CASSLQGSTNYGYTF
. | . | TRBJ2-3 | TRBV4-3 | TGCGCCAGCAGCCTGGGTTCATACACAGATACGCAGTATTTT | CASSLGSYTDTQYF
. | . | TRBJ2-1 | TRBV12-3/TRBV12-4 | TGTGACAGCAGTTTACTTTCTTACAATGAGCAGTTCTTC | CDSSLLSYNEQFF
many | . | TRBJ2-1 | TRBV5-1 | TGCGCCAGCAGCTTGGCCGAAGGCTTTCTTGGCAATGAGCAGTTCTTC | CASSLAEGFLGNEQFF
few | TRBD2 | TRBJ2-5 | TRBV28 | TGTGCCAGCAGTTCATCTGGATCTAGCGGGGGGATCCAAGAGACCCAGTACTTC | CASSSSGSSGGIQETQYF
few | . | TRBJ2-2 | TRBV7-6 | TGTGCCAGCAGCTTAGAACCAGGGTACGGGGAGCTGTTTTTT | CASSLEPGYGELFF
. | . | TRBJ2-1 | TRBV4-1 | TGCGCCAGCAGCCAAGAGGGCCAGTTCGATGAGCAGTTCTTC | CASSQEGQFDEQFF
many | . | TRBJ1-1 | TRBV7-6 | TGTGCCAGCAGCTTAGCAGGCTCCGCTGAAGCTTTCTTT | CASSLAGSAEAFF
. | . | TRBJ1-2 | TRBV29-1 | TGCAGCGTGGAGGAATCTTGGGGGCTCGGCTATGGCTACACCTTC | CSVEESWGLGYGYTF
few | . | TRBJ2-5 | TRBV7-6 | TGTGCCAGCAGCTTAGATACCAGCTCCCAAGAGACCCAGTACTTC | CASSLDTSSQETQYF
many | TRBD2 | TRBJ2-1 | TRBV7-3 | TGTGCCAGCAGCCCCAGTGGGGGGGGTTACAATGAGCAGTTCTTC | CASSPSGGGYNEQFF
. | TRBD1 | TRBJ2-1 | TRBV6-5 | TGTGCCAGCAGTCGGGACAGATTTTACAATGAGCAGTTCTTC | CASSRDRFYNEQFF
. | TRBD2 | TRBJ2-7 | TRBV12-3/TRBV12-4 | TGTGCCAGCAGTGAGAGGGAGGGCTACGAGCAGTACTTC | CASSEREGYEQYF
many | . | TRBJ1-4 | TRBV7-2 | TGTGCCAGCAGCTTCGGAGGGGTTGGGGAAAAACTGTTTTTT | CASSFGGVGEKLFF
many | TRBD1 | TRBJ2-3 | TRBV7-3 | TGTGCCAGCAGCTTAAGGGCATGGGACAGGGGGCGCCCAGATACGCAGTATTTT | CASSLRAWDRGRPDTQYF
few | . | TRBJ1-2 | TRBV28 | TGTGCCAGCAGTTCTCGTGGACGGATATATGGCTACACCTTC | CASSSRGRIYGYTF
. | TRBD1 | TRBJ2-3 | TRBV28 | TGTGCCAGCAGCTTACAGGGGGCGTTTGATACGCAGTATTTT | CASSLQGAFDTQYF
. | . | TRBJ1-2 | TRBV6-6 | TGTGCCAGCAGTCCCGGGCCCCGAAGGGGCTACACCTTC | CASSPGPRRGYTF
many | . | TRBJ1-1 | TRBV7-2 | TGTGCCAGCAGCTTATACTGGGAGGGGAACACTGAAGCTTTCTTT | CASSLYWEGNTEAFF
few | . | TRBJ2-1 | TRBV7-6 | TGTGCCAGCAGTCAGTCATTCGGCTCCTACAATGAGCAGTTCTTC | CASSQSFGSYNEQFF
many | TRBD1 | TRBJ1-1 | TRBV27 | TGTGCCAGCAGTACCCGGGACAGGGAGAGGACTGAAGCTTTCTTT | CASSTRDRERTEAFF
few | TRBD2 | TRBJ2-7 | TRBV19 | TGTGCCAGTAGTCAGCCGGGGGGCTCCTACGAGCAGTACTTC | CASSQPGGSYEQYF
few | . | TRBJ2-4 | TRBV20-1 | TGCAGTGCCCCTCTAAACATTCAGTACTTC | CSAPLNIQYF
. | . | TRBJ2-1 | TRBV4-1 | TGCGCCAGCAGCCAAGTAGGCTCGGCCCGTTTTGAGCAGTTCTTC | CASSQVGSARFEQFF
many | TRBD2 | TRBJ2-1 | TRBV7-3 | TGTGCCAGCAGCAGGCTAGCGGGGGCCTACAATGAGCAGTTCTTC | CASSRLAGAYNEQFF
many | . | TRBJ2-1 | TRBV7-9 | TGTGCCAGCAGCTTTATTCAGGGTTCCTACAATGAGCAGTTCTTC | CASSFIQGSYNEQFF
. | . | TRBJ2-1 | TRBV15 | TGTGCCACCAGAAACATCGCAGGGGACACCTACAATGAGCAGTTCTTC | CATRNIAGDTYNEQFF
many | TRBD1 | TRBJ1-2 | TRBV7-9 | TGTGCCAGCAGCTTAGGGGGACAGGGAAATGGCTACACCTTC | CASSLGGQGNGYTF
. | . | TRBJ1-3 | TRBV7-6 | TGTGCCAGCAGCTCGACAGGAAACACCATATATTTT | CASSSTGNTIYF